This T cell receptor beta chain was captured by sequencing in a study of blood T cell repertoires in COVID-19 (dated by TCRdb to between 2020 and 2021). Looking at the study overall: Collaborator samples came from the United States, Italy and Spain and covered acute and convalescent phases of COVID-19. The material from the prospective study consisted of cDNA or gDNA derived from T cells, B-cell-depleted T cells, or PBMCs. Deeply sampled blood TCRbeta repertoires from subjects exposed to, actively infected with, or recovered from COVID-19 were included in the dataset. The repertoires were released in a freely available public database meant as a resource for research on the immune response to SARS-CoV-2. The samples were drawn from the first 160 participants of the ongoing ImmuneRACE study and from 1,254 subjects provided by 6 global collaborators. The sample metadata nearly always contained a de-identified subject ID, COVID-19 status, age in years and sex. Where available, HLA class I and class II types were obtained from metadata supplied by the sample provider rather than from assay-based typing.

The immunoSEQ Assay, a bias-controlled multiplex PCR, was used to amplify TCRbeta CDR3 regions from genomic DNA. The original methods were these. Nucleated cell counts per sample were estimated from amplification of reference gene primers within the assay. To quantify the absolute abundance of each unique TCRbeta CDR3 rearrangement, sequence reads were collapsed and filtered. Productive Simpson clonality was computed per sample as the square root of Simpson's diversity index over productive rearrangements. This immuneACCESS table, as held by TCRdb, lists in-frame sequences with V and J called but not all clones. Of the missing ones, under half trace to an unresolved V gene in checked studies; the others have no known cause. Clone size and V and J calls were adopted from that table, with D and trimming inferred from the DNA. This sample lists roughly 86,000 clones; roughly 80% were detected once. In total, the top ten clones hold about 6.3% of the sample.

Its CDR3 holds 13 amino acids, cysteine through phenylalanine. Just the 39-base CDR3 DNA is kept, in frame starting at base 1. Cut back by 5 bases and 4 bases, the V and J ends lie 10 bases apart. For CDR1 and CDR2, the germline V gene lists SGHRS and YFSETQ. Whole blood was collected in K2EDTA tubes by collaborating institutions according to the institutions' own protocols. For TCRbeta analysis, collaborator samples were shipped as frozen whole blood, as isolated PBMCs, or as DNA extracted from either sample type. Broader findings and caveats from the paper: The amount of clinical and demographic metadata varied by source and participant and was provided uncurated.

Points on this clone: Its target antigen remains unknown. Base qualities are not recorded, but no much larger clone differs from it by a single base.

The sample consisted of peripheral blood. This chain joins TRBV5-1 to TRBJ1-3; the D gene lacks a confident call. The sequence was obtained from a man aged 60 to 75 with acute or convalescent COVID-19. The DNA sequence follows: TGCGCCAGCAGAGAGGGCGGCGGAAACACCATATATTTT. This translates into CASREGGGNTIYF.